The 8 T cell receptor beta chains in this list originate from one sample, sequenced in a study of blood T cell repertoires in COVID-19. Profiling relied on immunoSEQ multiplex PCR, and the TCRdb table lists in-frame clones only, not all of them. The data hold around 500,000 clones, with about nine tenths observed a single time. The sample consisted of PBMCs or T cells enriched from blood (not recorded which). Receptors were obtained from a woman in her sixties or seventies who had recovered from COVID-19.

This clone was seen just once. The rearrangement uses TRBV19 and TRBJ1-5, with D possibly being TRBD1 (6 bases). CDR3 length: 19 amino acids. The V gene's germline CDR1 is LNHDA and CDR2 SQIVND (reference sequence). V was cut by 0 bases and J by 0 bases, with 18 bases left in between. The CDR3 sequence: CASSIDRWTAFYSNQPQHF. In nucleotides, the CDR3 is TGTGCCAGTAGTATAGATCGATGGACAGCCTTCTATAGCAATCAGCCCCAGCATTTT.

This clone was found once. The V call is TRBV5-1, the J call TRBJ2-5, with D unclear. The CDR3 extends over 14 amino acids. Between the trimmed V and J ends, which lost 2 bases and 5 bases, there was a span of 13 bases. Germline loops: CDR1 SGHRS, CDR2 YFSETQ. The CDR3 DNA is TGCGCCAGCAGCTTTAATTCCCCTAAGGAGACCCAGTACTTC. Its translation is CASSFNSPKETQYF. The full variable domain, its missing parts supplied by reference TRBV5-1 and TRBJ2-5, is KAGVTQTPRYLIKTRGQQVTLSCSPISGHRSVSWYQQTPGQGLQFLFEYFSETQRNKGNFPGRFSGRQFSNSRSEMNVSTLELGDSALYLCASSFNSPKETQYFGPGTRLLVL.

V is TRBV3-1 (or the pseudogene TRBV3-2) and J is TRBJ2-1, with 8 bases fitting TRBD2. The germline CDR1 and CDR2 sequences are LGHDT and YNNKEL (reference sequence). The CDR3 extends over 16 amino acids. Trimming cost V 1 base and J 8 bases; bases outside gene matches: 10. CDR3 protein: CASSQAGGPQADEQFF. In nucleotides, the CDR3 is TGTGCCAGCAGCCAAGCGGGGGGGCCCCAAGCGGATGAGCAGTTCTTC.

CDR3 in DNA: TGCGCCAGCAGCCCCGACATCGGAGGGCAGCCCCAGCATTTT. The encoded protein is CASSPDIGGQPQHF. The chain uses TRBV5-1 and TRBJ1-5; D unresolved. Between the trimmed V and J ends, which lost 4 bases and 7 bases, there was a span of 15 bases. The CDR3 sequence is 14 residues long. Germline values: CDR1 SGHRS, CDR2 YFSETQ.

This clone appeared a few times. The sample holds other DNA sequences that translate to the same CDR3. The rearrangement uses TRBV18 and TRBJ1-5; D gene unclear. V was shortened by 3 bases and J by 4 bases, with 7 bases between the two germline ends. CDR3 length: 13 residues. In germline, CDR1 is KGHSH, CDR2 LQKENI. The CDR3 coding sequence is TGTGCCAGCTCACCCGCGGCTAATCAGCCCCAGCATTTT. Its translation is CASSPAANQPQHF. The entire variable domain, with the rest obtained from reference TRBV18 and TRBJ1-5, is as follows: NAGVMQNPRHLVRRRGQEARLRCSPMKGHSHVYWYRQLPEEGLKFMVYLQKENIIDESGMPKERFSAEFPKEGPSILRIQQVVRGDSAAYFCASSPAANQPQHFGDGTRLSIL.

V and J are TRBV5-1 and TRBJ1-2; D may be TRBD1 (5 bases). Per germline, CDR1 SGHRS and CDR2 YFSETQ. V gave up 0 bases and J gave up 5 bases, with 17 bases separating them. CDR3 length: 16 amino acids. Here the CDR3 reads CASSLGNPGQGYGYTF. As DNA, the CDR3 is TGCGCCAGCAGCTTGGGTAACCCCGGGCAGGGTTATGGCTACACCTTC.

The chain couples TRBV5-1 to TRBJ1-2; D may be TRBD1 (5 bases). The CDR3 consists of 13 residues. V dropped 5 bases and J dropped 8 bases, with 16 bases sitting between them. The germline gives CDR1 SGHRS, CDR2 YFSETQ. CDR3 amino acids: CASSFAPGDGYTF. CDR3 DNA sequence: TGCGCCAGCAGTTTTGCCCCGGGGGACGGCTACACCTTC.

The chain combines TRBV24-1 with TRBJ1-2; 9 positions agree with TRBD1. Unmatched junction bases numbered 5, after V lost 3 bases and J lost 4 bases. The CDR3 runs to 15 residues. Germline V gene data show CDR1 as KGHDR and CDR2 as SFDVKD. The CDR3 spells CATSDPTGGFYGYTF. The CDR3 DNA follows: TGTGCCACCAGTGATCCCACAGGGGGCTTCTATGGCTACACCTTC.